Detailed here is one TCR beta chain. The target antigen is unknown. Next came a second PCR, run for about 7 to 12 cycles, which used a sample-barcoded 5' primer along with a J-beta primer mix. TCRdb fed the 5' RACE reads into MiXCR, producing one record per CDR3 protein. The table has 1.5 million to 2 million distinct CDR3 sequences, around 36% seen once. The data stem from a study of blood T cells in healthy people across ages. Trimming stripped 2 bases from V and 3 bases from J, with 17 bases between. The CDR3 contains 16 residues. Germline V gene data show CDR1 as SGHVS and CDR2 as FQNEAQ. Study-level findings and limits: The study found more naive CD4+ cells and higher diversity in long-lived than aged donors.

The sample, 7.5 to 10 milliliters of peripheral blood, was drawn from each donor. The sequencing input was blood. V and J are TRBV7-8 and TRBJ2-7; the D call may be TRBD1 or TRBD2 (5 bases each). This receptor was taken from a woman aged 25 to 39 in good health. The CDR3 DNA follows: TGTGCCAGCAGCTTACAGCGGACTCTGGGGGACTACGAGCAGTACTTC. Translated: CASSLQRTLGDYEQYF.